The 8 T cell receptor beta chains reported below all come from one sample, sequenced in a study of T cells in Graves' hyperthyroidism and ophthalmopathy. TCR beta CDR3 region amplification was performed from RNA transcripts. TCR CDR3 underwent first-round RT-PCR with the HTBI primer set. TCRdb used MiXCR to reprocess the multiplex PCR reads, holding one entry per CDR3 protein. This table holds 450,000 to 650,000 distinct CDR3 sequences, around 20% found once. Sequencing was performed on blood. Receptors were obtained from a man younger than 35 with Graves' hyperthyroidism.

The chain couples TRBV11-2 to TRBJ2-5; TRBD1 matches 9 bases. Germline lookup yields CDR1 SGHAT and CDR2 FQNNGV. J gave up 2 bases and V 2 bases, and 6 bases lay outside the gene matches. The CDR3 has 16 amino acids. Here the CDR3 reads CASSLLAGTGQETQYF. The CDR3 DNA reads TGTGCCAGCAGCTTATTAGCCGGGACAGGGCAAGAGACCCAGTACTTC.

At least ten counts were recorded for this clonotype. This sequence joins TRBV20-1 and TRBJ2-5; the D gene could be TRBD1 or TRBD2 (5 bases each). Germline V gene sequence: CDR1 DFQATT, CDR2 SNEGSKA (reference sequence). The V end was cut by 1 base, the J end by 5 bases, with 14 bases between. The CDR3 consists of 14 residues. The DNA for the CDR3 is TGCAGTGCTAGAGGGTGGGACCCCAGGGAGACCCAGTACTTC. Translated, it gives CSARGWDPRETQYF.

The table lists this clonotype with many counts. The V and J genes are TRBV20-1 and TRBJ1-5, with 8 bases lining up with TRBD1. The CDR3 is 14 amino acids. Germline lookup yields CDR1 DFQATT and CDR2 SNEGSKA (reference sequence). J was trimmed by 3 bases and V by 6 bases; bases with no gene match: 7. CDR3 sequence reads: CSAAIQGDNQPQHF. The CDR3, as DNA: TGCAGTGCCGCGATACAGGGGGACAATCAGCCCCAGCATTTT.

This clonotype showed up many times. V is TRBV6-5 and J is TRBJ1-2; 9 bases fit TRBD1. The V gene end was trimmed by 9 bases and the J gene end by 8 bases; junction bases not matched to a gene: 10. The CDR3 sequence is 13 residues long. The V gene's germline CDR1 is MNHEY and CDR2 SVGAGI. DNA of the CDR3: TGTGCCAGTAGAGGGACAGGGATCGGGGGCTACACCTTC. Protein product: CASRGTGIGGYTF.

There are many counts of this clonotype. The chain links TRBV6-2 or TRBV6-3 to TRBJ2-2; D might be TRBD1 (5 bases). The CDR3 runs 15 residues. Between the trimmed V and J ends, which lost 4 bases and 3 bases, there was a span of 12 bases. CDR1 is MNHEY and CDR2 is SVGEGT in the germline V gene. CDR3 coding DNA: TGTGCCAGCAGTTCGTCGAGCAGGGACACCGGGGAGCTGTTTTTT. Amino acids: CASSSSSRDTGELFF.

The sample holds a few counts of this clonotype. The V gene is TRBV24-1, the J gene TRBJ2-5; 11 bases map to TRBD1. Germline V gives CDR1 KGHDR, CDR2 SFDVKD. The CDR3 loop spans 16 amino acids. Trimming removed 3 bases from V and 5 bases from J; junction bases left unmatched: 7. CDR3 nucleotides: TGTGCCACCAGTGATGGACAGGGGGCGAGTCGGGAGACCCAGTACTTC. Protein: CATSDGQGASRETQYF.

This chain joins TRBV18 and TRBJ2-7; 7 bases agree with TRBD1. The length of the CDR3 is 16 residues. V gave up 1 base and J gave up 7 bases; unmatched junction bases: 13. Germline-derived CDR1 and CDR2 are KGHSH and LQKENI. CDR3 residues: CASSPQWATGWSEQYF. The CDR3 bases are TGTGCCAGCTCACCACAGTGGGCGACAGGGTGGTCTGAGCAGTACTTC.

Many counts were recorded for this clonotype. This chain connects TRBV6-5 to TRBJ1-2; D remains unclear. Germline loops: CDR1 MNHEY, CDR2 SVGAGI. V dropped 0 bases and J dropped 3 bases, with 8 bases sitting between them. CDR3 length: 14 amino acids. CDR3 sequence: CASSYSDVYYGYTF. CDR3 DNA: TGTGCCAGCAGTTACTCGGACGTGTACTATGGCTACACCTTC.